Listed here are 7 T cell receptor beta chains from one sample, sequenced in a study of cytomegalovirus exposure and HLA in healthy donors. With 60 Vbeta and 13 Jbeta primers, the PCR was carried out. Generated by immunoSEQ multiplex PCR, the TCRdb table keeps only in-frame clones and is missing some. The table shows 100,000 to 150,000 clones, with around 84% occurring only once. Material for sequencing was PBMCs. The receptors come from a woman in her late teens or twenties in good health and CMV-seropositive.

The chain carries TRBV28 and TRBJ2-3; 12 bases are a match to TRBD2. CDR3 length: 15 amino acids. With 4 bases clipped from V and 4 bases from J, the junction kept 3 bases outside the gene matches. Germline V gene lookup returns CDR1 MDHEN and CDR2 SYDVKM. CDR3 coding DNA: TGTGCCAGCAGTTCTCTAGCGGGGGGGTCAGATACGCAGTATTTT. Encoded protein: CASSSLAGGSDTQYF.

V and J are TRBV7-3 and TRBJ1-6, with D tentatively TRBD1 (5 bases). V was pared by 5 bases and J by 5 bases, with 7 bases between. Per the germline V gene, CDR1 is SGHTA and CDR2 is FQGTGA. CDR3 length equals 13 residues. CDR3 region: CASSLRDNSPLHF. CDR3 bases: TGTGCCAGCAGCCTCAGGGATAATTCACCCCTCCACTTT.

The chain uses TRBV7-7 and TRBJ2-1; 12 bases match TRBD2. This CDR3 has 16 amino acids. Looked up from germline, CDR1 is SSHAT and CDR2 is FNYEAQ (reference sequence). Trimming at V came to 5 bases and at J to 9 bases, leaving 11 bases not matched to a gene. CDR3 nucleotides: TGTGCCAGCAGCCCGCGACTAGCGGGGGAGAGGAGTGAGCAGTTCTTC. Its translation is CASSPRLAGERSEQFF.

This chain links TRBV11-1 with TRBJ2-5, with D perhaps TRBD2 (5 bases). Germline V gives CDR1 SGHAT, CDR2 FQDESV (reference sequence). V dropped 4 bases and J dropped 5 bases, with 17 bases sitting between them. CDR3 length equals 15 residues. The CDR3 sequence: CASSSEPQSGETQYF. The CDR3 DNA reads TGTGCCAGCAGCTCAGAGCCACAGTCGGGGGAGACCCAGTACTTC.

CDR3 in DNA: TGTGCCAGCAGTCTGCGGGGGGGCCTGCAAGAGACCCAGTACTTC. It translates to CASSLRGGLQETQYF. The chain couples TRBV6-6 to TRBJ2-5, with 9 bases matching TRBD2. Germline CDR1 MNHNY, CDR2 SVGAGI (reference sequence). The V segment lost 5 bases and the J segment 2 bases; nucleotides outside the gene matches: 6. The CDR3 covers 15 residues.

This chain uses TRBV4-2 with TRBJ1-1; 7 bases agree with TRBD1. Germline V CDR1 and CDR2: LGHNA, YNFKEQ. This CDR3 is built from 14 residues. V dropped 3 bases and J dropped 4; count of bases not matched to a gene: 5. In DNA form, the CDR3 reads TGTGCCAGCAGCCAGTTCTCAGGGGGCACTGAAGCTTTCTTT. Its translation is CASSQFSGGTEAFF.

The J gene is TRBJ2-7, the V gene TRBV11-1, with 8 bases lining up with TRBD1. The CDR3 totals 16 residues. After removal of 3 bases from V and 0 bases from J, the junction contained 7 bases not matched to a gene. CDR1 is SGHAT and CDR2 is FQDESV in the germline V gene (reference sequence). Here the CDR3 DNA reads TGTGCCAGCAGCTTGGACCAGGGGGCCGGCTCCTACGAGCAGTACTTC. Encoded protein: CASSLDQGAGSYEQYF.